These 32 T cell receptor beta chains originate from one sample sequenced in a study of blood T cells in healthy people across ages. A second about 6 to 12 cycle PCR used barcoded and J-beta primers. TCRdb independently ran MiXCR on the 5' RACE reads; one entry per CDR3 protein. The repertoire holds roughly 1.7 million distinct CDR3 sequences, with 30% to 40% as singletons. The sequenced sample was blood. The receptors were sampled from a woman under 40 in good health.

In this sample, this clonotype turned up a few times. A much larger clone lies one base from this, so it may be a read error. The V gene is TRBV9, the J gene TRBJ2-3, with a weak D call TRBD1 (5 bases). The CDR3 runs to 15 residues. CDR1 SGDLS and CDR2 YYNGEE come from the germline V gene. The CDR3 loop reads CASSVGAAITGTQYF. The CDR3 DNA reads TGTGCCAGCAGCGTAGGGGCAGCGATCACAGGTACGCAGTATTTT.

The chain is built from TRBV3-1 and TRBJ2-3, with TRBD1 as a possible D gene (6 bases). Trimming removed 4 bases from V and 6 bases from J, with 17 bases in between. The CDR3 extends over 15 amino acids. CDR1 and CDR2 (germline): LGHDT, YNNKEL (reference sequence). In DNA, the CDR3 is TGTGCCAGCAGCCCAACGACAGGTCGGAGGGATACGCAGTATTTT. It yields the protein CASSPTTGRRDTQYF.

The chain has TRBV20-1 and TRBJ2-1; 9 nucleotides agree with TRBD2. J gave up 7 bases and V 4 bases, and 14 bases lay outside the gene matches. This CDR3 spans 16 amino acids. Per germline, CDR1 DFQATT and CDR2 SNEGSKA (reference sequence). CDR3 region: CSATNGPSGTGNEQFF. CDR3 DNA: TGCAGTGCTACGAACGGGCCTAGCGGGACGGGGAATGAGCAGTTCTTC.

The table lists this clonotype with many counts. This sequence joins TRBV5-1 and TRBJ2-6; maybe TRBD1 (5 bases). V was trimmed by 1 base and J by 0 bases, leaving 14 bases between them. The CDR3 loop spans 18 amino acids. Germline values: CDR1 SGHRS, CDR2 YFSETQ. The CDR3 DNA reads as TGCGCCAGCAGCTTGATTACCACAGGCTCCTCTGGGGCCAACGTCCTGACTTTC. It yields the protein CASSLITTGSSGANVLTF.

The sample holds a few counts of this clonotype. V usage is TRBV24-1 and J usage is TRBJ2-1, with 8 bases lining up with TRBD2. Trimming removed 0 bases from V and 7 bases from J; junction bases left unmatched: 7. The CDR3 runs 16 residues. Per the germline V gene, CDR1 is KGHDR and CDR2 is SFDVKD. The CDR3 loop is CATSDLRAGVSNEQFF. The CDR3, as DNA: TGTGCCACCAGTGATTTGCGAGCGGGAGTGTCGAATGAGCAGTTCTTC.

The table lists this clonotype with a few counts. This chain links TRBV29-1 with TRBJ2-2; perhaps TRBD1 as D (5 bases). The germline V and J ends were trimmed by 7 bases and 0 bases, with 9 bases remaining between them. The CDR3 covers 13 residues. Looked up from germline, CDR1 is SQVTM and CDR2 is ANQGSEA. CDR3 protein: CSGDSANTGELFF. CDR3 bases: TGCAGCGGAGACAGCGCGAACACCGGGGAGCTGTTTTTT.

Remarks on this clonotype: The junction departs from the called germline gene at one end, perhaps through a read error. This chain connects TRBV11-2 to TRBJ2-5; D gene uncertain. Germline V gene sequence: CDR1 SGHAT, CDR2 FQNNGV. The CDR3 runs 12 residues. CDR3 loop: CASSPYQETRYF. The CDR3 DNA follows: TGTGCCAGCAGCCCATACCAAGAGACCCGGTACTTC.

The V gene is TRBV29-1, the J gene TRBJ2-1; D is unresolved. Germline CDR1 SQVTM, CDR2 ANQGSEA. The CDR3 is made up of 14 amino acids. The V end lost 2 bases, the J end lost 1 base, and 9 bases lay between the germline ends. The CDR3 loop reads CSVEPDRSYNEQFF. The CDR3 DNA follows: TGCAGCGTTGAACCAGACCGATCCTACAATGAGCAGTTCTTC.

Points on this clonotype: Compared with germline, one end of the junction differs, possibly owing to a read error. This chain links TRBV12-3 or TRBV12-4 with TRBJ2-6; D tentatively fits TRBD1 or TRBD2 (5 bases each). The CDR3 sequence is 16 residues long. The CDR3 loop reads CASRGVREAGANVPTF. CDR3 sequence (DNA): TGTGCCAGCAGAGGGGTTCGGGAAGCTGGGGCCAACGTCCCGACTTTC.

In this sample, this clonotype turned up a few times. This CDR3 is CASSPRRPRQGSQETQYF. The DNA of the CDR3 is TGTGCCAGCAGCCCCCGGCGTCCGAGACAGGGGAGTCAAGAGACCCAGTACTTC. The chain recombines TRBV14 with TRBJ2-5, with TRBD1 identical over 8 bases. Germline loops: CDR1 SGHDN, CDR2 FVKESK. Germline trimming cut 4 bases from V and 2 bases from J; bases unmatched to any gene: 15. The CDR3 contains 18 residues.

The chain carries TRBV7-2 and TRBJ1-1, with 8 bases identical to TRBD1. The CDR3 is 18 residues long. Per germline, CDR1 SGHTA and CDR2 FQGNSA. Losses at the gene ends were 5 bases for V and 7 bases for J; bases not matched to a gene: 21. The CDR3 reads CASSTVGGGAGGASEAFF. The CDR3 nucleotides read TGTGCCAGCAGCACAGTGGGGGGTGGGGCAGGGGGCGCAAGTGAAGCTTTCTTT.

This clonotype was seen more than once but under ten times. This chain uses TRBV15 with TRBJ2-3; D is unresolved. The CDR3 totals 13 residues. V lost 3 bases and J 1 base, leaving 5 bases between the germline ends. Germline V gene lookup returns CDR1 LNHNV and CDR2 YYDKDF (reference sequence). In nucleotides, the CDR3 is TGTGCCACCAGCAGCGAGGGCACAGATACGCAGTATTTT. It codes for CATSSEGTDTQYF.

The chain recombines TRBV4-1 with TRBJ2-7; 8 nucleotides line up with TRBD2. CDR3 size: 17 residues. Looked up from germline, CDR1 is MGHRA and CDR2 is YSYEKL. The V gene end was trimmed by 1 base and the J gene end by 0 bases; junction bases not matched to a gene: 8. CDR3: CASSQAGSGGPSYEQYF. CDR3 DNA: TGCGCCAGCAGCCAAGCTGGGAGCGGGGGCCCCTCCTACGAGCAGTACTTC.

The V and J genes are TRBV10-3 and TRBJ2-1; D gene uncertain. Germline lookup yields CDR1 ENHRY and CDR2 SYGVKD. The length of the CDR3 is 12 residues. Trimming removed 2 bases at V and 15 bases at J, with 14 bases between. The CDR3 nucleotides read TGTGCCATCAGTGAGGAACCCAATCGGCCGTTCTTC. The encoded protein is CAISEEPNRPFF.

The V call is TRBV2, the J call TRBJ2-7; TRBD1 is a possible D gene (5 bases). Germline CDR1 and CDR2: SNHLY and FYNNEI. V lost 8 bases and J lost 7, with 15 bases in between. The CDR3 covers 12 residues. CDR3 DNA sequence: TGTGCCAGCGCAGGGTTTTCGTGGGAGCAGTACTTC. Protein product: CASAGFSWEQYF. Filled out from reference TRBV2 and TRBJ2-7, the complete variable domain reads EPEVTQTPSHQVTQMGQEVILRCVPISNHLYFYWYRQILGQKVEFLVSFYNNEISEKSEIFDDQFSVERPDGSNFTLKIRSTKLEDSAMYFCASAGFSWEQYFGPGTRLTVT.

This clonotype was counted at least ten times. The rearrangement links TRBV29-1 to TRBJ2-7, with D tentatively TRBD2 (5 bases). Germline assignment: CDR1 SQVTM and CDR2 ANQGSEA. The CDR3 contains 13 residues. Trimming took 4 bases from V and 0 from J, leaving 10 bases between them. The CDR3 DNA sequence: TGCAGCGTTGGCAGACTAAGCTCCTACGAGCAGTACTTC. It specifies CSVGRLSSYEQYF.

V gene TRBV15 combines with J gene TRBJ2-7; tentatively, D is TRBD2 (6 bases). CDR1 is LNHNV and CDR2 is YYDKDF in the germline V gene (reference sequence). Trimming stripped 1 base from V and 4 bases from J, with 17 bases between. This CDR3 is built from 16 residues. CDR3 sequence (DNA): TGTGCCACCAGCAGAGCTCGCGGGGTGGCCTCATACGAGCAGTACTTC. Residues: CATSRARGVASYEQYF.

The CDR3 sequence is CASSWTARGLGNEQFF. The CDR3 DNA is TGTGCCAGCAGCTGGACCGCCCGGGGCCTAGGAAATGAGCAGTTCTTC. V usage is TRBV28 and J usage is TRBJ2-1, with D perhaps being TRBD1 or TRBD2 (5 bases each). Per the germline V gene, CDR1 is MDHEN and CDR2 is SYDVKM. CDR3 length: 16 residues. With 6 bases removed from V and 7 bases from J, the gap between germline ends came to 22 bases.

The table lists this clonotype with a few counts. The gene calls are TRBV4-1 and TRBJ2-7, with D perhaps given as TRBD1 or TRBD2 (6 bases each). Trimming shortened V by 2 bases and J by 1 base, and 18 bases separated the two germline ends. Germline CDR1 MGHRA, CDR2 YSYEKL. This CDR3 has 17 residues. As DNA, the CDR3 is TGCGCCAGCAGCCAACTCCAGGGGACTCCCCTGTCCTACGAGCAGTACTTC. It encodes CASSQLQGTPLSYEQYF.

The chain is built from TRBV4-1 and TRBJ2-1, with a tentative D call TRBD2 (6 bases). Germline V gene sequence: CDR1 MGHRA, CDR2 YSYEKL. Trimming shortened V by 2 bases and J by 7 bases, and 15 bases separated the two germline ends. CDR3 length: 15 residues. CDR3 loop: CASSQTMDYGNEQFF. The CDR3 bases are TGCGCCAGCAGCCAAACGATGGACTATGGGAATGAGCAGTTCTTC.

The sample holds a few counts of this clonotype. The chain carries TRBV20-1 and TRBJ2-7; no definite D call. The CDR3 length is 14 residues. V was shortened by 6 bases and J by 3 bases, with 18 bases between the two germline ends. Germline V lookup: CDR1 DFQATT, CDR2 SNEGSKA (reference sequence). The DNA of the CDR3 is TGCAGTGCGGCCAACCCCAAACCCCTCTACGAGCAGTACTTC. This translates into CSAANPKPLYEQYF.

This clonotype was counted a single time. V is TRBV6-6 and J is TRBJ1-4; D perhaps matches TRBD1 (5 bases). The germline V gene has CDR1 MNHNY and CDR2 SVGAGI (reference sequence). The CDR3 contains 14 residues. The V gene lost 7 bases and the J gene lost 8 bases, with 17 bases spanning the gap. The CDR3 DNA sequence: TGTGCCAGCACCGGGACTTCGACCCGGGAAAAACTGTTTTTT. It codes for CASTGTSTREKLFF.

The chain combines TRBV27 with TRBJ1-4; 7 nucleotides agree with TRBD1. Germline CDR1 reads MNHEY; CDR2 reads SMNVEV (reference sequence). The junction had 13 bases not matched to a gene; V was cut back by 6 bases and J by 6 bases. The CDR3 totals 16 residues. CDR3 nucleotides: TGTGCCAGCAGCTATACTCGACAGGGAAGGCATGAAAAACTGTTTTTT. This encodes CASSYTRQGRHEKLFF. The full variable domain, in which reference TRBV27 and TRBJ1-4 provide the parts outside the CDR3, is EAQVTQNPRYLITVTGKKLTVTCSQNMNHEYMSWYRQDPGLGLRQIYYSMNVEVTDKGDVPEGYKVSRKEKRNFPLILESPSPNQTSLYFCASSYTRQGRHEKLFFGSGTQLSVL.

This clonotype was counted a few times. The genes are TRBV9 and TRBJ1-6; D gene unclear. Germline values: CDR1 SGDLS, CDR2 YYNGEE. This CDR3 is 14 amino acids long. V was clipped by 0 bases and J by 5 bases, with 6 bases between them. In DNA form, the CDR3 reads TGTGCCAGCAGCGTAGCTTCGGATAATTCACCCCTCCACTTT. Translating gives CASSVASDNSPLHF.

In this sample, this clonotype turned up once. The chain employs TRBV7-3 and TRBJ2-2, with D possibly TRBD2 on 5 matching bases. The CDR3 runs to 12 residues. Germline CDR1 reads SGHTA; CDR2 reads FQGTGA. V was clipped by 6 bases and J by 13 bases, with 15 bases between them. The CDR3: CASRITGGGLFF. CDR3 coding DNA: TGTGCCAGCAGGATAACTGGAGGAGGGCTGTTTTTT.

This clonotype came up a few times. The chain's CDR3 is CSAPRTSGKETQYF. The CDR3 DNA is TGCAGTGCCCCTCGGACTAGCGGTAAAGAGACCCAGTACTTC. The genes are TRBV20-1 and TRBJ2-5; TRBD2 agrees at 10 bases. V gave up 6 bases and J gave up 3 bases; unmatched junction bases: 7. The CDR3 spans 14 residues. Germline loops: CDR1 DFQATT, CDR2 SNEGSKA (reference sequence).

V gene TRBV28 combines with J gene TRBJ2-6; a possible D gene is TRBD2 (5 bases). The V gene's germline CDR1 is MDHEN and CDR2 SYDVKM. The ends were cut back, 1 base at V and 3 bases at J, with 7 bases in the middle. This CDR3 is 15 amino acids long. CDR3 coding DNA: TGTGCCAGCAGTTTATTCGGAGGTGGGGCCAACGTCCTGACTTTC. As protein: CASSLFGGGANVLTF.

This chain uses TRBV4-2 with TRBJ2-7, with 7 bases lining up with TRBD2. This CDR3 spans 16 amino acids. J lost 1 base, V lost 3 bases, and 9 bases had no gene match. CDR1 LGHNA and CDR2 YNFKEQ come from the germline V gene. CDR3 protein: CASSQGGQGGSYEQYF. DNA of the CDR3: TGTGCCAGCAGCCAGGGAGGGCAGGGAGGATCCTACGAGCAGTACTTC.

This clonotype was seen a few times. This chain connects TRBV4-2 to TRBJ2-7; the D gene is possibly TRBD1 (6 bases). CDR1 and CDR2 (germline): LGHNA, YNFKEQ. The CDR3 extends over 15 amino acids. V lost 4 bases to trimming and J lost 3 bases, with 16 bases between them. CDR3 sequence reads: CASSPQGSSFYEQYF. The CDR3 DNA reads TGTGCCAGCAGCCCTCAGGGGAGTAGCTTCTACGAGCAGTACTTC.

This clonotype was observed a few times. The genes are TRBV5-6 and TRBJ1-1; no clear D gene. V was clipped by 3 bases and J by 4 bases, with 13 bases between them. The CDR3 loop spans 14 amino acids. Germline assignment: CDR1 SGHDT and CDR2 YYEEEE. Here the CDR3 reads CASSSKPEATEAFF. CDR3 bases: TGTGCCAGCAGCTCGAAGCCGGAGGCCACTGAAGCTTTCTTT.

CDR3: CASSQEHWGAGYEQYF. The DNA for the CDR3 is TGTGCCAGCAGCCAAGAACATTGGGGGGCAGGATACGAGCAGTACTTC. V is TRBV4-2 and J is TRBJ2-7, with D perhaps given as TRBD1 or TRBD2 (6 bases each). CDR1 is LGHNA, CDR2 YNFKEQ, per germline. The length of the CDR3 is 16 residues. The V gene lost 0 bases and the J gene lost 4 bases, with 16 bases spanning the gap.

This clonotype has only a few counts. The V and J genes are TRBV4-1 and TRBJ1-5; D might be TRBD1 (6 bases). This CDR3 comprises 17 residues. Germline-derived CDR1 and CDR2 are MGHRA and YSYEKL. Trimming left V 2 bases short and J 3 bases short, with 17 bases between. The CDR3 bases are TGCGCCAGCAGCCAACCTCAGGGGCGACGAGACAATCAGCCCCAGCATTTT. It yields the protein CASSQPQGRRDNQPQHF.